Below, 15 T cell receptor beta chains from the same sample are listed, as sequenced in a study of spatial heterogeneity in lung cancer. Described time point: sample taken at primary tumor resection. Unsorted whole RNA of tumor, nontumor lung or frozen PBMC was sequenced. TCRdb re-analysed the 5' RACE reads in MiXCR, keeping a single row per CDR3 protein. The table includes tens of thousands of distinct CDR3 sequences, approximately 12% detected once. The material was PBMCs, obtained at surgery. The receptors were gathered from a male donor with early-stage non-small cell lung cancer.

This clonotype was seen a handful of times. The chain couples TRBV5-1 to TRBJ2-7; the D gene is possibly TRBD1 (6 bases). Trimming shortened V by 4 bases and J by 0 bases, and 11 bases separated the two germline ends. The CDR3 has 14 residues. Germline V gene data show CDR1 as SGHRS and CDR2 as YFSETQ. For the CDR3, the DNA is TGCGCCAGCAGCGATACAGGGAGCTCCTACGAGCAGTACTTC. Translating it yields CASSDTGSSYEQYF.

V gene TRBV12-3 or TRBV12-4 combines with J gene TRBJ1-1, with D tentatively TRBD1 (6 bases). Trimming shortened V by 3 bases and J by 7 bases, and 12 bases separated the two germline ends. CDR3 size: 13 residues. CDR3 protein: CASSFMGASEAFF. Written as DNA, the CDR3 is TGTGCCAGCAGTTTTATGGGGGCTAGTGAAGCTTTCTTT.

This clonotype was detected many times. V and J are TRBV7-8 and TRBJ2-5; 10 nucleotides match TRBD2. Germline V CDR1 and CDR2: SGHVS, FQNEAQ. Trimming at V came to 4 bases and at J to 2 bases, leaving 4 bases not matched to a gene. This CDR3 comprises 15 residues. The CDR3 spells CASSSSSGGQETQYF. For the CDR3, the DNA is TGTGCCAGCAGCTCTTCTAGCGGGGGTCAAGAGACCCAGTACTTC.

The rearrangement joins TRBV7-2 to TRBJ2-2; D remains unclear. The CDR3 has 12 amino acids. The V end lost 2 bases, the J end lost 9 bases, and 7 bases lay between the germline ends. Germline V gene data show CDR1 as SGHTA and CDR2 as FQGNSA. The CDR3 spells CASSLSNRELFF. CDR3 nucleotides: TGTGCCAGCAGCTTAAGTAATAGGGAGCTGTTTTTT.

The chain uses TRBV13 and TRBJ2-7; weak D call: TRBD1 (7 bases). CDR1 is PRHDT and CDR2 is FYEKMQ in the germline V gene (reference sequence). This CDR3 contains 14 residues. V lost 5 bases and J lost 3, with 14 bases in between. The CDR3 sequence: CASSGGTANYEQYF. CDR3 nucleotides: TGTGCCAGCAGCGGCGGGACAGCCAACTACGAGCAGTACTTC.

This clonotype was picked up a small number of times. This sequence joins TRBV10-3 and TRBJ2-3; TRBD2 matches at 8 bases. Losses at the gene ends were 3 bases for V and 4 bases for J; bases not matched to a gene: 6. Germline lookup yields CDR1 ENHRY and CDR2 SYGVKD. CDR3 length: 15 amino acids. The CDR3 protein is CAISEGAGESDTQYF. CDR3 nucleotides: TGTGCCATCAGTGAAGGAGCGGGGGAGTCAGATACGCAGTATTTT.

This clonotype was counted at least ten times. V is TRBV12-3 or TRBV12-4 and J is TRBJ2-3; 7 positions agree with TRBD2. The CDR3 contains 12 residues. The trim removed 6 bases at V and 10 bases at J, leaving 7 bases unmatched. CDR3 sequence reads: CASSPGLAAQYF. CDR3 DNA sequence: TGTGCCAGCAGCCCAGGGCTAGCGGCGCAGTATTTT.

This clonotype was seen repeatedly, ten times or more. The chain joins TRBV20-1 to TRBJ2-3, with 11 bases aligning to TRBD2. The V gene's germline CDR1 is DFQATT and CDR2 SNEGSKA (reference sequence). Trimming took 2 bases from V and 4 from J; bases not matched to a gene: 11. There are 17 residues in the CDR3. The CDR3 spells CSARSRSGRALPDTQYF. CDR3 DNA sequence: TGCAGTGCTAGATCGCGTAGCGGGAGGGCCCTCCCAGATACGCAGTATTTT.

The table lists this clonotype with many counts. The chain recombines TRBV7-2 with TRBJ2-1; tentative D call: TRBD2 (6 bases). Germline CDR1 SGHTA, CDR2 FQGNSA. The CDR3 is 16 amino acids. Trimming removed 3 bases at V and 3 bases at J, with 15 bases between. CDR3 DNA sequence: TGTGCCAGCAGCTTGGATGGTACGGGAGACTACAATGAGCAGTTCTTC. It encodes CASSLDGTGDYNEQFF.

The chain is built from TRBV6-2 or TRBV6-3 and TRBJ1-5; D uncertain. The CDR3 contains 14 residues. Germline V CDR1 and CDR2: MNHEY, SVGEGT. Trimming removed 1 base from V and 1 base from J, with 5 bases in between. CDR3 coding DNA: TGTGCCAGCAGTTACTTTCGGAGCAATCAGCCCCAGCATTTT. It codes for CASSYFRSNQPQHF.

The CDR3 region is CSVEEQGEDTQYF. CDR3 bases: TGCAGCGTTGAAGAACAGGGGGAAGATACGCAGTATTTT. The chain has TRBV29-1 and TRBJ2-3; 8 bases align to TRBD1. Germline-derived CDR1 and CDR2 are SQVTM and ANQGSEA. The V and J ends lost 0 bases and 5 bases, in that order; junction bases with no gene match: 1. The CDR3 contains 13 residues.

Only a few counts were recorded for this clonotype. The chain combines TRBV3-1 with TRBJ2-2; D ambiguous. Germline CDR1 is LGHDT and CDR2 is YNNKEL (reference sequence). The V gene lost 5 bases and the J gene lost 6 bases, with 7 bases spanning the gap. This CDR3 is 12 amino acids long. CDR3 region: CASSEGAGELFF. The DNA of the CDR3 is TGTGCCAGCAGCGAAGGCGCCGGGGAGCTGTTTTTT.

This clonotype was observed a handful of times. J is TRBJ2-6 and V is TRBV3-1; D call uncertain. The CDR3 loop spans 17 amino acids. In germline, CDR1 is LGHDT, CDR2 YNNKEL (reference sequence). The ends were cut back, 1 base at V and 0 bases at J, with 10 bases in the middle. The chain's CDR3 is CASSQVRDGSGANVLTF. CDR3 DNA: TGTGCCAGCAGCCAAGTTAGAGACGGCTCTGGGGCCAACGTCCTGACTTTC.

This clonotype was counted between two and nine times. Here the CDR3 reads CASSPGAQQGEAFF. The CDR3, as DNA: TGTGCCAGCTCACCCGGGGCACAGCAAGGTGAAGCTTTCTTT. The chain links TRBV18 to TRBJ1-1, with a weak D call TRBD1 (5 bases). The V and J ends lost 3 bases and 7 bases respectively, with 15 bases between them. The CDR3 extends over 14 amino acids. Germline assignment: CDR1 KGHSH and CDR2 LQKENI.

CDR3 in DNA: TGCGCCAGCAGCCCGGGCGGTAGGACAGGGGGGTACGAGCAGTACTTC. Protein: CASSPGGRTGGYEQYF. The rearrangement links TRBV4-3 to TRBJ2-7; 10 positions agree with TRBD1. CDR3 size: 16 residues. V lost 4 bases, J lost 4 bases, and 10 bases stayed unmatched. CDR1 and CDR2 (germline): LGHNA, YSLEER.